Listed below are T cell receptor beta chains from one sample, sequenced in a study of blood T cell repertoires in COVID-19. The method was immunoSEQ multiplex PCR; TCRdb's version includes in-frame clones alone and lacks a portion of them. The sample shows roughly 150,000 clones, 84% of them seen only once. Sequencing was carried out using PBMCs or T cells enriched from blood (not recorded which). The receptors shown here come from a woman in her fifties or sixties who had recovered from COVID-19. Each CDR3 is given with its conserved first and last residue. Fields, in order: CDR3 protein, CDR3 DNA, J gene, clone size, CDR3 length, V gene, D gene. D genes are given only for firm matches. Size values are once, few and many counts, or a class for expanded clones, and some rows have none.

cdr3_aa: CASSLGGYGYEKLFF
cdr3_nt: TGTGCCAGCAGTTTAGGAGGTTATGGGTATGAAAAACTGTTTTTT
j_call: TRBJ1-4
clone_size: NA
cdr3_length: 15
v_call: TRBV27
d_call: NA

cdr3_aa: CASSLVIRDTDTQYF
cdr3_nt: TGCGCCAGCAGCTTGGTAATACGGGACACAGATACGCAGTATTTT
j_call: TRBJ2-3
clone_size: NA
cdr3_length: 15
v_call: TRBV5-1
d_call: NA

cdr3_aa: CSVSWGASYEQYF
cdr3_nt: TGCAGCGTCTCTTGGGGCGCCTCCTACGAGCAGTACTTC
j_call: TRBJ2-7
clone_size: NA
cdr3_length: 13
v_call: TRBV29-1
d_call: NA

cdr3_aa: CASSEVGLNQPQHF
cdr3_nt: TGTGCCAGCAGTGAAGTGGGGCTCAATCAGCCCCAGCATTTT
j_call: TRBJ1-5
clone_size: once
cdr3_length: 14
v_call: TRBV2
d_call: NA

cdr3_aa: CASSHGTRLTDTQYF
cdr3_nt: TGTGCCAGCAGCCATGGGACTCGTCTCACAGATACGCAGTATTTT
j_call: TRBJ2-3
clone_size: NA
cdr3_length: 15
v_call: TRBV25-1
d_call: NA

cdr3_aa: CASTGNPGQVLYGYTF
cdr3_nt: TGTGCCAGCACCGGTAATCCGGGACAGGTTCTCTATGGCTACACCTTC
j_call: TRBJ1-2
clone_size: NA
cdr3_length: 16
v_call: TRBV27
d_call: TRBD1

cdr3_aa: CASSRPGTGTEAFF
cdr3_nt: TGTGCCAGCAGCCGTCCCGGGACAGGGACTGAAGCTTTCTTT
j_call: TRBJ1-1
clone_size: NA
cdr3_length: 14
v_call: TRBV11-3
d_call: TRBD1

cdr3_aa: CASSWYLGATDYLSSYEQYF
cdr3_nt: TGTGCCAGCAGTTGGTACTTAGGAGCGACCGACTACCTTAGCTCCTACGAGCAGTACTTC
j_call: TRBJ2-7
clone_size: NA
cdr3_length: 20
v_call: TRBV6-2/TRBV6-3
d_call: NA

cdr3_aa: CASSPGQGVGYTF
cdr3_nt: TGTGCCAGCTCGCCGGGACAGGGGGTCGGCTACACCTTC
j_call: TRBJ1-2
clone_size: NA
cdr3_length: 13
v_call: TRBV18
d_call: TRBD1

cdr3_aa: CASSFPSAGSYEQYF
cdr3_nt: TGTGCCAGCAGCTTCCCTTCCGCGGGTTCCTACGAGCAGTACTTC
j_call: TRBJ2-7
clone_size: few
cdr3_length: 15
v_call: TRBV5-8
d_call: NA

cdr3_aa: CASTQGGGNTIYF
cdr3_nt: TGTGCCAGCACTCAGGGTGGTGGAAACACCATATATTTT
j_call: TRBJ1-3
clone_size: NA
cdr3_length: 13
v_call: TRBV19
d_call: NA

cdr3_aa: CASSIISGQGAELFF
cdr3_nt: TGTGCCAGTAGTATTATTTCGGGACAGGGGGCAGAGCTGTTTTTT
j_call: TRBJ2-2
clone_size: NA
cdr3_length: 15
v_call: TRBV19
d_call: TRBD1

cdr3_aa: CASSLVQPGTQYF
cdr3_nt: TGTGCCAGCAGTTTGGTTCAACCCGGGACCCAGTACTTC
j_call: TRBJ2-5
clone_size: NA
cdr3_length: 13
v_call: TRBV12-3/TRBV12-4
d_call: NA

cdr3_aa: CASSCRDRGNQPQHF
cdr3_nt: TGTGCCAGCAGCTGCCGGGACAGGGGCAATCAGCCCCAGCATTTT
j_call: TRBJ1-5
clone_size: NA
cdr3_length: 15
v_call: TRBV11-2
d_call: TRBD1

cdr3_aa: CASSPGTGGEAFF
cdr3_nt: TGTGCCAGCAGCCCGGGGACAGGAGGCGAAGCTTTCTTT
j_call: TRBJ1-1
clone_size: NA
cdr3_length: 13
v_call: TRBV21-1
d_call: NA

cdr3_aa: CASSPQGVETDTQYF
cdr3_nt: TGTGCCAGCTCACCACAGGGGGTCGAAACAGATACGCAGTATTTT
j_call: TRBJ2-3
clone_size: NA
cdr3_length: 15
v_call: TRBV18
d_call: NA

cdr3_aa: CASNRGGYNEQFF
cdr3_nt: TGTGCCAGCAATAGGGGGGGCTACAATGAGCAGTTCTTC
j_call: TRBJ2-1
clone_size: NA
cdr3_length: 13
v_call: TRBV7-2
d_call: NA

cdr3_aa: CASSPTGKGNIQYF
cdr3_nt: TGTGCCAGCAGTCCCACAGGGAAGGGAAACATTCAGTACTTC
j_call: TRBJ2-4
clone_size: once
cdr3_length: 14
v_call: TRBV6-2/TRBV6-3
d_call: NA